The clone carrying this T cell receptor (beta chain) was observed a few times. Its antigen is still unknown. One end of the junction does not line up with germline, which may come from a read error. The CDR3 loop spans 14 amino acids. Germline V gives CDR1 SGHVS, CDR2 FQNEAQ. This entry comes from a study of cytomegalovirus exposure and HLA in healthy donors. Points from the study as a whole: Later on, a genetic analysis was performed. It linked a missense variant in DCLRE1C with V- and J-gene trimming of TCR beta. The majority of TCR sequences were rare, yet some public TCRs appeared in many donors.

The PCR contained 60 Vbeta and 13 Jbeta primers. Generated by immunoSEQ multiplex PCR, the TCRdb table keeps only in-frame clones and is missing some. In the table there are 42,000 or so clones, roughly half of which are singletons. Although they were nominally healthy when sampled, donors likely had unrecorded immune exposures. This rearrangement joins TRBV7-8 to TRBJ2-7; 7 nucleotides line up with TRBD2. The sequencing input was PBMCs. This TCR was sampled from a human donor in good health. The CDR3 DNA reads TGTGCCAGCGGCTTTGCGGGAGTAGGTCACGAGCAGTACTTC. Translated, it gives CASGFAGVGHEQYF.